Below are 8 T cell receptor beta chains sequenced from a single sample in a study of shared clonotypes between healthy human individuals. The data were produced by immunoSEQ multiplex PCR, yet TCRdb's version contains in-frame clones alone and is incomplete. The sample yields millions of clones, approximately 92% seen once. Sequencing was carried out using naive CD4+ T cells sorted from blood. Subset defined: CD45RA+ positively selected. The receptors come from a young man in good health.

The chain joins TRBV11-2 to TRBJ2-7, with unresolved D. The germline gives CDR1 SGHAT, CDR2 FQNNGV. The CDR3 has 13 residues. The V end was cut by 0 bases, the J end by 2 bases, with 5 bases between. Written as DNA, the CDR3 is TGTGCCAGCAGCTTAGACTACCCCTACGAGCAGTACTTC. This translates into CASSLDYPYEQYF.

The rearrangement uses TRBV12-5 and TRBJ1-2; no definite D call. This CDR3 comprises 13 residues. V lost 1 base and J lost 5, with 8 bases in between. Germline CDR1 and CDR2: LGHNT and FRNRAP. The CDR3, as DNA: TGTGCTAGTGGTTTGGGGGTATTATATGGCTACACCTTC. It codes for CASGLGVLYGYTF.

The chain carries TRBV19 and TRBJ1-1; the D is unclear. Trimming left V 4 bases short and J 2 bases short, with 8 bases between. Germline V lookup: CDR1 LNHDA, CDR2 SQIVND (reference sequence). This CDR3 region has 13 residues. CDR3 protein: CASSRRSNTEAFF. The CDR3 nucleotides read TGTGCCAGTAGTAGACGGAGTAACACTGAAGCTTTCTTT.

This clone has just one count. This sequence joins TRBV30 and TRBJ1-2; 7 bases map to TRBD1. The CDR3 length is 15 residues. The germline V gene encodes CDR1 GTSNPN and CDR2 SVGIG (reference sequence). The V and J ends lost 0 bases and 8 bases, in that order; junction bases with no gene match: 12. CDR3 residues: CAWSVRRGGEGGYTF. Here the CDR3 DNA reads TGTGCCTGGAGTGTACGGAGAGGGGGCGAGGGAGGCTACACCTTC.

This sequence joins TRBV10-2 and TRBJ2-1, with D tentatively TRBD1 or TRBD2 (5 bases each). There are 19 residues in the CDR3. Germline V gene lookup returns CDR1 WSHSY and CDR2 SAAADI. The V and J ends lost 6 bases and 0 bases respectively, with 24 bases between them. Here the CDR3 DNA reads TGCGCCAGCAGCGACCCCGAGGGGAGTAGCAGGAGCTCCTACAATGAGCAGTTCTTC. Translated, it gives CASSDPEGSSRSSYNEQFF.

The chain has TRBV13 and TRBJ2-3; 7 nucleotides line up with TRBD2. This CDR3 has 13 amino acids. Trimming removed 6 bases from V and 2 bases from J; junction bases left unmatched: 2. Germline CDR1 is PRHDT and CDR2 is FYEKMQ (reference sequence). This chain's CDR3 is CASRLAATDTQYF. CDR3 coding DNA: TGTGCCAGCAGGCTAGCGGCCACAGATACGCAGTATTTT.

This sequence joins TRBV4-1 and TRBJ1-4; D perhaps matches TRBD1 (5 bases). V lost 4 bases and J 0 bases, leaving 15 bases between the germline ends. This CDR3 is 17 amino acids long. Germline CDR1 MGHRA, CDR2 YSYEKL. CDR3: CASSRIVRGPTNEKLFF. The CDR3 DNA sequence: TGCGCCAGCAGCCGCATTGTCCGGGGCCCAACTAATGAAAAACTGTTTTTT.

The J gene is TRBJ2-5, the V gene TRBV7-9, with TRBD1 as a possible D gene (5 bases). The CDR3 has 15 residues. V lost 5 bases and J lost 4, with 17 bases in between. CDR1 and CDR2 (germline): SEHNR, FQNEAQ (reference sequence). CDR3 DNA sequence: TGTGCCAGCAGCCCAGGGTCTTTAGCTTCAGAGACCCAGTACTTC. Translation gives CASSPGSLASETQYF.